The 20 T cell receptor beta chains below were found in one sample sequenced in a study of T cell responses to AZD1222 COVID-19 vaccine (dated by TCRdb to the early 2020s). Receptors were amplified or captured by the immunoSEQ multiplex PCR assay. What TCRdb holds here is the immuneACCESS table cut down to in-frame rearrangements. Part of the clones is not present; checked against another copy, under half of the missing clones reflect an unresolved V gene, and the others are unexplained. This sample gives around 140,000 clones in total; over 90% of them show up just once. The ten largest clones take up about 5% of the sample. The time point label of this sample denotes: baseline before first vaccination. The sample consisted of peripheral blood, taken on day 0 of AZD1222 vaccination. These TCRs come from an adult in good health.

The rearrangement uses TRBV19 and TRBJ2-7; D is possibly TRBD1 or TRBD2 (5 bases each). V lost 2 bases to trimming and J lost 1 base, with 12 bases between them. Germline lookup yields CDR1 LNHDA and CDR2 SQIVND (reference sequence). The CDR3 length is 15 residues. As DNA, the CDR3 is TGTGCCAGTAGTATACGGGGCCAGGGTTCCTACGAGCAGTACTTC. Encoded protein: CASSIRGQGSYEQYF.

The V and J genes are TRBV10-3 and TRBJ1-2, with D perhaps matching TRBD1 (6 bases). CDR1 and CDR2 from the germline V gene are ENHRY and SYGVKD. CDR3 length: 13 amino acids. V was trimmed by 4 bases and J by 8 bases, leaving 14 bases between them. The CDR3 loop reads CAISGTGREGYTF. The CDR3 DNA is TGTGCCATCAGTGGTACAGGGAGGGAAGGCTACACCTTC.

Here the CDR3 DNA reads TGTGCCAGCAGCGGCCGGGACAGGAGCACTGAAGCTTTCTTT. Translated: CASSGRDRSTEAFF. The chain has TRBV3-1 (or the pseudogene TRBV3-2) and TRBJ1-1; TRBD1 matches at 8 bases. The CDR3 has 14 residues. V shed 5 bases, J shed 4 bases, and the junction held 6 bases outside the gene matches. CDR1 is LGHDT and CDR2 is YNNKEL in the germline V gene (reference sequence).

This clone was seen once. This chain uses TRBV6-1 with TRBJ1-2; TRBD1 is a possible D gene (5 bases). Germline V gene data show CDR1 as MNHNS and CDR2 as SASEGT. Trimming took off 6 bases at V and 4 bases at J, with 12 bases between the two ends. CDR3 length: 13 amino acids. For the CDR3, the DNA is TGTGCCAGCAGCCTCGGGACGGCCTATGGCTACACCTTC. As protein: CASSLGTAYGYTF.

The gene calls are TRBV7-9 and TRBJ2-7; 7 nucleotides line up with TRBD2. The germline gives CDR1 SEHNR, CDR2 FQNEAQ (reference sequence). Germline trimming cut 5 bases from V and 6 bases from J; bases unmatched to any gene: 4. The CDR3 spans 12 residues. CDR3 bases: TGTGCCAGCAGCCCAGGGAGGGGCGAGCAGTACTTC. It translates to CASSPGRGEQYF.

Notes on this clone: A much larger clone lies a single base off, so this may be a read error. This rearrangement joins TRBV7-9 to TRBJ1-2, with a possible D match to TRBD1 (5 bases). Per the germline V gene, CDR1 is SEHNR and CDR2 is FQNEAQ (reference sequence). The CDR3 totals 11 residues. The V and J ends lost 5 bases and 6 bases respectively, with 7 bases between them. Written as DNA, the CDR3 is TGTGCCAGCAGCGCGGGGGATGGCTACACCTTC. It translates to CASSAGDGYTF.

The J gene is TRBJ2-7, the V gene TRBV11-2, with 9 bases identical to TRBD2. The CDR3 loop spans 15 amino acids. The germline gives CDR1 SGHAT, CDR2 FQNNGV. The ends lost 3 bases at V and 3 bases at J; junction bases unmatched: 6. The CDR3 loop reads CASSFTSGLNYEQYF. Written as DNA, the CDR3 is TGTGCCAGCAGCTTCACTAGCGGGCTTAACTACGAGCAGTACTTC.

The chain joins TRBV18 to TRBJ1-1; D is ambiguous. The germline gives CDR1 KGHSH, CDR2 LQKENI. The CDR3 sequence is 12 residues long. V lost 1 base and J 10 bases, leaving 10 bases between the germline ends. For the CDR3, the DNA is TGTGCCAGCTCACCACAGGCAGCAGGAGCTTTCTTT. As protein: CASSPQAAGAFF.

The chain links TRBV29-1 to TRBJ2-1; D uncertain. The CDR3 loop spans 10 amino acids. Per the germline V gene, CDR1 is SQVTM and CDR2 is ANQGSEA. V lost 6 bases to trimming and J lost 6 bases, with 6 bases between them. The CDR3 here is CSVKGNEQFF. DNA for the CDR3: TGCAGCGTGAAAGGCAATGAGCAGTTCTTC.

This clone was picked up one time. V gene TRBV11-2 combines with J gene TRBJ2-7; D remains unclear. CDR1 is SGHAT, CDR2 FQNNGV, per germline. The CDR3 is 15 amino acids. The germline V and J ends were trimmed by 0 bases and 4 bases, with 13 bases remaining between them. Written as DNA, the CDR3 is TGTGCCAGCAGCTTAGATCTGGACCCTTGGTACGAGCAGTACTTC. As protein: CASSLDLDPWYEQYF.

The rearrangement links TRBV7-9 to TRBJ2-1; 12 bases match TRBD2. Unmatched junction bases numbered 6, after V lost 5 bases and J lost 4 bases. Germline assignment: CDR1 SEHNR and CDR2 FQNEAQ (reference sequence). The CDR3 contains 16 residues. DNA for the CDR3: TGTGCCAGCAGCCCGACTAGCGGGGGCCATTACAATGAGCAGTTCTTC. Translating it yields CASSPTSGGHYNEQFF.

Here the CDR3 reads CASRLAGGAQAYNEQFF. As DNA, the CDR3 is TGCGCCAGCAGGCTAGCGGGGGGAGCTCAGGCCTACAATGAGCAGTTCTTC. V gene TRBV5-1 combines with J gene TRBJ2-1; 11 bases agree with TRBD2. From germline, CDR1 is SGHRS and CDR2 YFSETQ. The trim removed 5 bases at V and 2 bases at J, leaving 9 bases unmatched. CDR3 length equals 17 residues. Variable domain in full (rest from reference TRBV5-1 and TRBJ2-1): KAGVTQTPRYLIKTRGQQVTLSCSPISGHRSVSWYQQTPGQGLQFLFEYFSETQRNKGNFPGRFSGRQFSNSRSEMNVSTLELGDSALYLCASRLAGGAQAYNEQFFGPGTRLTVL.

This chain uses TRBV3-1 (or the pseudogene TRBV3-2) with TRBJ1-5; D is unresolved. With 0 bases removed from V and 6 bases from J, the gap between germline ends came to 9 bases. CDR3 length equals 14 residues. Germline lookup yields CDR1 LGHDT and CDR2 YNNKEL (reference sequence). The CDR3 DNA reads TGTGCCAGCAGCCAAGATATCCTTGGTCAGCCCCAGCATTTT. It specifies CASSQDILGQPQHF.

The chain employs TRBV27 and TRBJ2-7; 10 bases fit TRBD2. Germline CDR1 MNHEY, CDR2 SMNVEV (reference sequence). The ends lost 2 bases at V and 3 bases at J; junction bases unmatched: 10. The CDR3 runs to 17 residues. The CDR3 DNA sequence: TGTGCCAGCAGTTTACGGGTTCGGTCTAGCGGGAGCTACGAGCAGTACTTC. Its protein is CASSLRVRSSGSYEQYF.

The chain couples TRBV5-4 to TRBJ2-2, with no clear D. Germline CDR1 reads SGHNT; CDR2 reads YYREEE (reference sequence). V gave up 0 bases and J gave up 5 bases, with 8 bases separating them. The CDR3 runs 14 residues. This CDR3 is CASSLDRLTGELFF. The CDR3 nucleotides are TGTGCCAGCAGCTTGGACCGATTGACCGGGGAGCTGTTTTTT.

This chain joins TRBV6-5 and TRBJ1-1, with TRBD1 matching over 7 bases. This CDR3 has 14 amino acids. The V segment lost 5 bases and the J segment 4 bases; nucleotides outside the gene matches: 7. CDR1 is MNHEY, CDR2 SVGAGI, per germline. This chain's CDR3 is CASSPWTGSTEAFF. The DNA of the CDR3 is TGTGCCAGCAGTCCCTGGACAGGATCCACTGAAGCTTTCTTT.

The gene calls are TRBV15 and TRBJ2-3, with D tentatively TRBD2 (6 bases). CDR1 LNHNV and CDR2 YYDKDF come from the germline V gene (reference sequence). The CDR3 is 15 amino acids. V shed 3 bases and J shed 2 bases, with 12 bases lying between them. The CDR3 bases are TGTGCCACCAGCAGGGCCGGGACTTACACAGATACGCAGTATTTT. Translated: CATSRAGTYTDTQYF.

The table lists this clone with many counts. The CDR3 protein is CASKGLGEIGEQYF. The CDR3, as DNA: TGTGCCAGCAAAGGACTTGGGGAAATTGGCGAGCAGTACTTC. The chain couples TRBV2 to TRBJ2-7, with a tentative D call TRBD2 (5 bases). Trimming pared 7 bases from V and 6 bases from J, leaving 19 bases between. CDR1 and CDR2 (germline): SNHLY, FYNNEI. The CDR3 runs to 14 residues.

J is TRBJ1-2 and V is TRBV5-4; D might be TRBD1 (5 bases). V shed 0 bases and J shed 1 base, with 13 bases lying between them. Germline loops: CDR1 SGHNT, CDR2 YYREEE (reference sequence). CDR3 length: 16 residues. The CDR3 bases are TGTGCCAGCAGCTTGGGACAGCACAATTTTAACTATGGCTACACCTTC. Its translation is CASSLGQHNFNYGYTF.

V is TRBV2 and J is TRBJ2-2, with TRBD2 matching over 12 bases. The V gene's germline CDR1 is SNHLY and CDR2 FYNNEI. The CDR3 contains 19 residues. The V and J ends lost 5 bases and 4 bases, in that order; junction bases with no gene match: 14. DNA of the CDR3: TGTGCCAGCAGTCAAGACTCACCGGGACTAGCGGGCCGCACCGGGGAGCTGTTTTTT. This translates into CASSQDSPGLAGRTGELFF. The full variable domain, with the rest looked up from reference TRBV2 and TRBJ2-2, is EPEVTQTPSHQVTQMGQEVILRCVPISNHLYFYWYRQILGQKVEFLVSFYNNEISEKSEIFDDQFSVERPDGSNFTLKIRSTKLEDSAMYFCASSQDSPGLAGRTGELFFGEGSRLTVL.